This T cell receptor (beta chain) was found in a study of CD8 T cells in ankylosing spondylitis. Findings of the study overall: Before this, some motif variants had been reported in reactive arthritis synovial fluid and blood. One TCR beta motif, made up of eight highly homologous variants, appeared characteristic of ankylosing spondylitis blood.

The table lists this clonotype with many counts. As yet, its antigen is unknown. TCRdb recomputed calls from the 5' RACE reads with MiXCR, one row per CDR3 protein. This table holds fewer than 180,000 distinct CDR3 sequences, roughly 44% found once. The sample taken for sequencing was synovial fluid, either unsorted or a sorted T cell fraction (not recorded which). This TCR was recovered from a male donor with ankylosing spondylitis.

CDR3 sequence (DNA): TGTGCCATCAGTGAGTCGAGGGCTAGCGGGGATCCCAATGAGCAGTTCTTC. Protein sequence: CAISESRASGDPNEQFF. The J gene is TRBJ2-1, the V gene TRBV10-3; 9 bases are a match to TRBD2. V lost 0 bases and J lost 6; bases outside the gene matches: 9. This CDR3 comprises 17 residues. Germline-derived CDR1 and CDR2 are ENHRY and SYGVKD.